This T cell receptor beta chain originates from a study of neurological immune-mediated disorders. Study details: Relapsing-remitting disease was seen in most of the 34 multiple sclerosis patients, and secondary progressive disease was seen in 3.

On this clonotype itself: Its antigen is unidentified.

The study's findings and limits: No link was found between any clinical or MRI feature and the multiple sclerosis repertoire cluster. No expanded-clone CDR3 amino acid sequence recurred across subjects, suggesting private TCR-beta repertoires.

V gave up 7 bases and J gave up 5 bases, with 15 bases separating them. The CDR3 extends over 13 amino acids. Per the germline V gene, CDR1 is DFQATT and CDR2 is SNEGSKA (reference sequence). Source material was 2 million unsorted PBMCs, stored at -80 °C in RNAlater. TCRdb re-analysed the 5' RACE reads in MiXCR, keeping a single row per CDR3 protein. The data hold 45,000 or so distinct CDR3 sequences, with 3% observed a single time. Sequencing used PBMCs. The clonotype was recovered from a woman between 45 and 65 years old with multiple sclerosis. This sequence joins TRBV20-1 and TRBJ2-1; D call uncertain. Written as DNA, the CDR3 is TGCAGTGATAGGGTAACACCGAACAATGAGCAGTTCTTC. The encoded protein is CSDRVTPNNEQFF.